The text below deals with one TCR beta chain. The table lists this clone with a count of one. This receptor's antigen is unknown. Per-nucleotide qualities are absent, and no much larger clonotype sits a single base away. This sample is drawn from a study of cytomegalovirus exposure and HLA in healthy donors (dated by TCRdb to between 2016 and 2019). For the wider study: According to an earlier analysis of 587 of the donors, about 170 million T cells yielded some 110 million unique TCR beta sequences and approximately 280 Gb of sequence data. An early release covering 550 to 700 HLA-typed donors comprised about 320 gigabases of sequencing data and 65 million to 100 million unique TCR sequences. Of the 398 genotyped donors, approximately 83% fell in the genetic ancestry cluster associated with self-reported Caucasian donors. The study was designed to test whether signatures of past pathogen exposure could be identified by cataloging public T cell receptors. The study profiled the T cell repertoires of hundreds of subjects by immunosequencing and related them to cytomegalovirus serostatus. Besides the first cohort of under 700 subjects, a separate validation cohort made up of over 95 different subjects was used. To predict cytomegalovirus infection status, the study combined high-throughput TCR immunosequencing, statistical association of individual TCRs with disease status, and machine learning. A later analysis re-analyzed previously published TCR beta repertoires from 500 to 700 donors and added high-resolution HLA genotyping to study TCR occurrence patterns. In the later analysis, no new phenotypic data were used to find candidate immune exposures; instead, reliance was placed on TCR beta sequences and their occurrence across donors. An earlier analysis of around 580 of the donors used high-throughput TCR beta sequencing to judge whether each TCR beta V gene segment behaved as functional or pseudogenic. Donor age, sex, ethnicity and CMV serostatus were compiled together with the repertoire data. A later genetic analysis took genome-wide SNP genotypes for about three fifths of the 666 donors and used that subset as a discovery cohort. Every discovery cohort repertoire had been produced on one sequencing platform. Class I and class II HLA loci were covered by the typing at four-digit resolution. The number of typed donors differed by locus: roughly 629-640 for A, B, C, DRB1 and DQB1; 500 to 550 for DQA1; over 600 for DPA1; and around 490 for DPB1. Four to six DR-DQ haplotypes were handled as single units for association and clustering, since linkage in the cohort was strong. Among around 400 genotyped donors of the cohort, an average of approximately 200,000 unique TCR beta nucleotide sequences was sequenced per donor, of which roughly 17% were non-productive. Results the study describes overall, beyond this receptor: While some public TCRs were present in many individuals, most TCR sequences turned up only very rarely across donors. A later analysis associated about 18,000 TCR beta sequences with specific HLA alleles at a false discovery rate of 0.05. The study gave a list of some 150 TCR beta chains associated with cytomegalovirus. Because counts were too low, approximately 15 rarely observed V segments, including chromosome 9 orphons, were excluded from the earlier analysis of around 590 of the donors. Roughly uniform sequencing depth across donors was assumed in presence/absence analyses, although this assumption may not hold. V-gene and J-gene trimming of TCR beta chains was associated with a missense DCLRE1C variant in a later genetic analysis, and the association was replicated in an independent cohort. In both the original and validation cohorts, the classifier was reported to diagnose cytomegalovirus status with high specificity and sensitivity. CMV serostatus was the only immune exposure information available for the cohort. HLA typing was unavailable for some donors at each locus, so association tests used only the typed subset. The cohort was sequenced for TCR beta chains only, and without alpha or paired-chain data the features that could be detected were limited. In vitro tests confirmed that a few of the cytomegalovirus-associated TCR beta chains recognize cytomegalovirus antigens. When HLA alleles, especially DR and DQ, strongly co-occurred, attributing TCR associations to individual alleles was difficult. According to the authors, the approach could potentially be generalized to other disease states and immunological phenotypes. Linkage disequilibrium might explain the correlated functional status among segregating V segments, but an unknown experimental factor could not be excluded. Compared with equally common non-associated chains, HLA-associated TCR beta chains in a later analysis were more clonally expanded and had lower generation probabilities. A later analysis reported that several top co-occurrence clusters appeared linked to parvovirus B19, influenza, CMV and Epstein-Barr virus. An earlier analysis of approximately 540 of the donors showed that most TCR beta V segments appeared in productive rearrangements either about 87% or about 30% of the time, which broadly matched IMGT annotations. In a later genetic analysis, fewer N-insertions in productive TCRs were reported among donors in an Asian-associated ancestry cluster than the roughly 640-donor mean. A further reported finding was that TCR beta sequences accurately predicted the HLA-A and HLA-B alleles for most subjects in the first cohort. In a later analysis, the rate of TCR association differed among HLA loci, with DRB1 alleles having the most associated TCRs and HLA-C alleles having the fewest. A group of highly shared sequence variants was considered likely to be a technical artifact of the sequencing pipeline. A later analysis found that most CMV-associated TCR beta chains appeared HLA-restricted, with HLA associations seemingly driven largely by CMV exposure.

The library came from the immunoSEQ multiplex PCR assay. For the multiplex PCR, a mixture combining 60 forward primers for TCR Vbeta segments and 13 reverse primers for TCR Jbeta segments was used. Amplification of the CDR3 region of rearranged TCR beta genes was performed with a multiplex PCR assay on genomic DNA. The amplified TCR beta libraries were sequenced on the Illumina HiSeq System as 87-base-pair reads. Processing in the source paper ran as follows. A later analysis counted around 72 million unique TCR beta chains across the 690 or so repertoires, and around 9.9 million of these chains were shared by at least two donors. A nearest-neighbor algorithm error-corrected the raw reads and collapsed the reads into unique sequences, merging closely related sequences to remove PCR and sequencing errors. Alignment of CDR3 sequences to IMGT reference sequences was used to assign V, D and J gene segments. For a sequence to be retained, at least a six-nucleotide match to both a V gene segment and a J gene segment was required. A rearrangement counted as productive if the CDR3 had no stop codons and remained in frame with V and J, and every other rearrangement counted as non-productive. CDR3 was defined by IMGT convention, running from the second conserved V-encoded cysteine to the conserved J-encoded phenylalanine. Sequences without an unambiguous match to a single V gene segment were excluded from the earlier analysis of about 600 of the donors. An earlier analysis of several hundred of the donors called V segments functional above 56.7% productive rearrangements and segregating when the between-donor standard deviation exceeded 5%. A statistical classification framework was developed to diagnose cytomegalovirus status using the catalog of TCR beta chain sequences. V and J gene assignment, in a later analysis, came from comparing TCR nucleotide sequences with IMGT/GENE-DB human TR gene sequences. The TCRdist pipeline was used in a later analysis to assign CDR3 sequences and most-parsimonious VDJ recombination scenarios. In a later analysis, each TCR beta chain was defined by its CDR3 amino acid sequence together with its V-gene family, and reads lacking a unique V-gene family were excluded. In a later analysis, approximately 590 highly shared, low-generation-probability nucleotide sequences were removed to address suspected cross-contamination and a sequencing artifact. For each public chain, a later analysis derived a clonal expansion index from normalized ranks of inferred template counts within each repertoire. In a later analysis, generation probabilities were computed with a VDJ recombination model fitted to out-of-frame rearrangements, and the resulting probabilities were checked against IGoR. Hypergeometric tests were used in a later analysis to score TCR-TCR, TCR-HLA and TCR-CMV co-occurrence, with a repertoire-size bias correction applied to the TCR pairs. False discovery rates were estimated in a later analysis by permuting HLA or CMV assignments 20 times. In a later analysis, co-occurring TCRs were grouped with DBSCAN, and TCRdist sequence similarity was added when clustering was performed within HLA-allele-positive subsets. Co-occurrence clustering excluded repertoires with fewer than 30,000 or more than 120,000 public chains, plus five with anomalous nucleotide sharing. The table was pulled from immuneACCESS by TCRdb, which kept in-frame rearrangements only. Such tables lose some clones; where checked, under half of the loss comes from unresolved V genes, and the rest has no known cause. From that table come the V and J calls and clone size; the DNA was used to work out D and trimming. The sample has 250,000 to 350,000 clones on record, about 87% of them singletons. Approximately 2% of the sample is taken by the ten largest.

The cohort comprised fewer than 700 healthy bone marrow donors. All cohort members were sampled while nominally healthy, although unrecorded immune exposures were likely present. The donor tested CMV seronegative, placing the donor among the 350 or so seronegative members of the cohort. A peripheral blood sample was provided by each donor, and peripheral blood mononuclear cells were used for TCR beta sequencing. The Qiagen DNeasy Blood Extraction Kit was used to extract genomic DNA from the blood cell samples. What was sequenced was PBMCs. The clonotype was recovered from a woman younger than 35 in good health and CMV-seronegative.

The CDR3 protein sequence reads: CASSLYGTGETYNEQFF. The DNA sequence is TGTGCCAGCAGCTTATACGGGACAGGGGAAACCTACAATGAGCAGTTCTTC. The chain is assembled from TRBV7-3 and TRBJ2-1; TRBD1 agrees with 10 junctional bases. V loses 2 bases at its end and J loses 2 bases; junction bases beyond the gene matches: 6. The CDR3 has 17 amino acids, counting the end cysteine and phenylalanine. Only the CDR3 DNA is retained, 51 bases long and in frame from the first base. CDR1 and CDR2, per the germline V gene, are SGHTA and FQGTGA.